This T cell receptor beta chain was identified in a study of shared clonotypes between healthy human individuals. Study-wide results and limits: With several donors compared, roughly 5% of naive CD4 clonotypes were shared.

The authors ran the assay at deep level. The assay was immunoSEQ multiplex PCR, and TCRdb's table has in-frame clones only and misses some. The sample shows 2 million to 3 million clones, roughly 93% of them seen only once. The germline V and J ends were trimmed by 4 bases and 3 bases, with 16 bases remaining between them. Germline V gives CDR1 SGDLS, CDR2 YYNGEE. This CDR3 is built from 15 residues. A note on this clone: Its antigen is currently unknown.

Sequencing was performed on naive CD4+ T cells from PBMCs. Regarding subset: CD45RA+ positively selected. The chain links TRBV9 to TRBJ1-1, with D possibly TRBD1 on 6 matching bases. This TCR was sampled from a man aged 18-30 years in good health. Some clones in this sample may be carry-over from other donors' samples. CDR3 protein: CASSPRGRQDTEAFF. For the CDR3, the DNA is TGTGCCAGCAGCCCGAGGGGAAGACAGGACACTGAAGCTTTCTTT.